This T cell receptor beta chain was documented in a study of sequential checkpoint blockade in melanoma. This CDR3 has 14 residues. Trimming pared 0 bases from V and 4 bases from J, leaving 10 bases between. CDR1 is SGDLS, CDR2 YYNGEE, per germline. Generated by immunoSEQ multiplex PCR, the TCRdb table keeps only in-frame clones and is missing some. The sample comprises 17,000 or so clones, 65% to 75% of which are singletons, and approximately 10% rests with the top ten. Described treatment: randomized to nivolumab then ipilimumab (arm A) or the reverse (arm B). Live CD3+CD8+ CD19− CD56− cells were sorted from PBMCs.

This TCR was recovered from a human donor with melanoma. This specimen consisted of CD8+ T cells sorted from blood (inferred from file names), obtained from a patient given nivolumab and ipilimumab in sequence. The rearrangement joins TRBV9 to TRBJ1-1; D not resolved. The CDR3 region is CASSVGGGTTEAFF. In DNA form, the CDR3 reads TGTGCCAGCAGCGTAGGGGGAGGAACCACTGAAGCTTTCTTT. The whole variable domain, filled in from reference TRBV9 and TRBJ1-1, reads DSGVTQTPKHLITATGQRVTLRCSPRSGDLSVYWYQQSLDQGLQFLIQYYNGEERAKGNILERFSAQQFPDLHSELNLSSLELGDSALYFCASSVGGGTTEAFFGQGTRLTVV.